Each of the 23 T cell receptor beta chains below was sequenced from the same sample in a study of blood T cell repertoires in COVID-19. Using immunoSEQ multiplex PCR, the repertoire was profiled, and TCRdb retains in-frame clones only, with some absent. The sample gives about 42,000 clones, around 86% of which show up once; 0.4% is in the top ten. Sequencing was done on a sample of peripheral blood. The origin of the receptors is a human donor in a cohort sampled during active COVID-19.

The chain joins TRBV13 to TRBJ1-1; 7 bases line up with TRBD1. The V segment lost 3 bases and the J segment 4 bases; nucleotides outside the gene matches: 5. CDR1 and CDR2 (germline): PRHDT, FYEKMQ (reference sequence). The CDR3 has 14 amino acids. This CDR3 reads CASSLGDSPTEAFF. CDR3 sequence (DNA): TGTGCCAGCAGCTTGGGGGACAGTCCCACTGAAGCTTTCTTT.

This clone was recorded once. This chain uses TRBV6-5 with TRBJ1-2; 11 positions agree with TRBD1. The CDR3 length is 15 residues. From germline, CDR1 is MNHEY and CDR2 SVGAGI. V lost 5 bases, J lost 7 bases, and 9 bases stayed unmatched. The CDR3 is CASSPGQGAHPGYTF. The CDR3 nucleotides are TGTGCCAGCAGTCCAGGACAGGGGGCCCACCCTGGCTACACCTTC.

The V and J genes are TRBV7-9 and TRBJ2-6; D call uncertain. Germline CDR1 and CDR2: SEHNR and FQNEAQ (reference sequence). V was clipped by 4 bases and J by 2 bases, with 9 bases between them. The length of the CDR3 is 15 residues. The CDR3 sequence: CASSYIATGANVLTF. The CDR3 DNA is TGTGCCAGCAGCTATATAGCTACTGGGGCCAACGTCCTGACTTTC.

The chain is built from TRBV11-2 and TRBJ1-6; D might be TRBD1 (5 bases). CDR1 and CDR2 from the germline V gene are SGHAT and FQNNGV. Trimming left V 4 bases short and J 2 bases short, with 9 bases between. CDR3 length equals 15 residues. This chain's CDR3 is CASSSRGAYNSPLHF. CDR3 coding DNA: TGTGCCAGCAGCTCAAGGGGCGCCTATAATTCACCCCTCCACTTT. The full variable domain, with the rest looked up from reference TRBV11-2 and TRBJ1-6, is EAGVAQSPRYKIIEKRQSVAFWCNPISGHATLYWYQQILGQGPKLLIQFQNNGVVDDSQLPKDRFSAERLKGVDSTLKIQPAKLEDSAVYLCASSSRGAYNSPLHFGNGTRLTVT.

This clone showed up just a few times. The gene calls are TRBV19 and TRBJ2-7; no clear D. The CDR3 has 13 residues. Trimming took off 4 bases at V and 1 base at J, with 8 bases between the two ends. Germline V CDR1 and CDR2: LNHDA, SQIVND (reference sequence). The CDR3 here is CASSRRVSYEQYF. The CDR3 bases are TGTGCCAGTAGTAGACGGGTATCCTACGAGCAGTACTTC.

Turning to this clone: The identical CDR3 is also encoded by other nucleotide sequences in the sample. For the CDR3, the DNA is TGCGCCAGCAGCTCGGGGACAGAGAACACTGAAGCTTTCTTT. It specifies CASSSGTENTEAFF. The chain links TRBV5-1 to TRBJ1-1; 7 positions match TRBD1. The V gene end was trimmed by 3 bases and the J gene end by 1 base; junction bases not matched to a gene: 3. Germline assignment: CDR1 SGHRS and CDR2 YFSETQ. The CDR3 is 14 amino acids.

The V and J genes are TRBV2 and TRBJ1-1; the D is unclear. Trimming removed 6 bases from V and 0 bases from J, with 8 bases in between. Per germline, CDR1 SNHLY and CDR2 FYNNEI. The CDR3 is 13 residues long. The CDR3 nucleotides read TGTGCCAGCAGGGAACAGATGAACACTGAAGCTTTCTTT. Its translation is CASREQMNTEAFF. The variable domain in full, completed from reference TRBV2 and TRBJ1-1, reads EPEVTQTPSHQVTQMGQEVILRCVPISNHLYFYWYRQILGQKVEFLVSFYNNEISEKSEIFDDQFSVERPDGSNFTLKIRSTKLEDSAMYFCASREQMNTEAFFGQGTRLTVV.

The V gene is TRBV6-6, the J gene TRBJ1-5; D uncertain. The V and J ends lost 2 bases and 0 bases respectively, with 5 bases between them. The germline V gene has CDR1 MNHNY and CDR2 SVGAGI (reference sequence). The CDR3 loop spans 14 amino acids. The CDR3 region is CASSYSLSNQPQHF. In nucleotides, the CDR3 is TGTGCCAGCAGTTACAGCCTTAGCAATCAGCCCCAGCATTTT.

This chain connects TRBV10-3 to TRBJ1-2, with D unclear. There are 14 residues in the CDR3. Germline assignment: CDR1 ENHRY and CDR2 SYGVKD. The ends were cut back, 0 bases at V and 4 bases at J, with 9 bases in the middle. DNA of the CDR3: TGTGCCATCAGTGAGTCGTCGGTAAGCTATGGCTACACCTTC. It translates to CAISESSVSYGYTF.

The rearrangement links TRBV19 to TRBJ1-5; D gene ambiguous. The V end was cut by 1 base, the J end by 7 bases, with 17 bases between. The CDR3 sequence is 16 residues long. From germline, CDR1 is LNHDA and CDR2 SQIVND (reference sequence). The CDR3 region has the DNA TGTGCCAGTAGTATAGTGGGAGACAAACTTGGACAGCCCCAGCATTTT. It codes for CASSIVGDKLGQPQHF.

V usage is TRBV6-6 and J usage is TRBJ2-7; TRBD1 is a possible D gene (6 bases). From germline, CDR1 is MNHNY and CDR2 SVGAGI (reference sequence). V was trimmed by 6 bases and J by 3 bases, leaving 15 bases between them. There are 14 residues in the CDR3. CDR3: CASSQLRGDYEQYF. CDR3 nucleotides: TGTGCCAGCAGCCAGCTCAGGGGCGACTACGAGCAGTACTTC.

The chain combines TRBV29-1 with TRBJ1-3, with unresolved D. There are 15 residues in the CDR3. V was cut by 5 bases and J by 0 bases, with 14 bases left in between. Germline CDR1 and CDR2: SQVTM and ANQGSEA. CDR3 nucleotides: TGCAGCGTTCGCACAGTAGAGTCCTCTGGAAACACCATATATTTT. This sequence encodes CSVRTVESSGNTIYF. Full variable domain (remainder filled in from reference TRBV29-1 and TRBJ1-3): SAVISQKPSRDICQRGTSLTIQCQVDSQVTMMFWYRQQPGQSLTLIATANQGSEATYESGFVIDKFPISRPNLTFSTLTVSNMSPEDSSIYLCSVRTVESSGNTIYFGEGSWLTVV.

The chain employs TRBV5-4 and TRBJ1-1, with a tentative D call TRBD1 (6 bases). Between the trimmed V and J ends, which lost 0 bases and 1 base, there was a span of 7 bases. Germline loops: CDR1 SGHNT, CDR2 YYREEE (reference sequence). The CDR3 spans 14 residues. The CDR3 sequence: CASSLAQGNTEAFF. CDR3 nucleotide sequence: TGTGCCAGCAGCTTGGCACAGGGGAACACTGAAGCTTTCTTT. Full variable domain (outside the CDR3, taken from reference TRBV5-4 and TRBJ1-1): ETGVTQSPTHLIKTRGQQVTLRCSSQSGHNTVSWYQQALGQGPQFIFQYYREEENGRGNFPPRFSGLQFPNYSSELNVNALELDDSALYLCASSLAQGNTEAFFGQGTRLTVV.

This clone was seen only a few times. V usage is TRBV6-5 and J usage is TRBJ1-1; D remains unclear. Germline CDR1 and CDR2: MNHEY and SVGAGI. Deletions cut 7 bases from V and 3 bases from J, with 6 bases between. The CDR3 runs to 11 residues. The CDR3 sequence: CASTGYTEAFF. Written as DNA, the CDR3 is TGTGCCAGCACGGGGTACACTGAAGCTTTCTTT.

This clone was observed once. The V gene is TRBV29-1, the J gene TRBJ2-7, with D possibly matching TRBD1 (6 bases). Per germline, CDR1 SQVTM and CDR2 ANQGSEA. CDR3 length: 13 amino acids. Trimming left V 4 bases short and J 6 bases short, with 16 bases between. CDR3 coding DNA: TGCAGCGTTGTATTCCCAGGGGCACGCGAGCAGTACTTC. Encoded protein: CSVVFPGAREQYF.

The chain has TRBV4-1 and TRBJ2-7, with TRBD2 identical over 9 bases. Germline loops: CDR1 MGHRA, CDR2 YSYEKL. The length of the CDR3 is 19 residues. After removal of 4 bases from V and 2 bases from J, the junction contained 18 bases not matched to a gene. Here the CDR3 DNA reads TGCGCCAGCAGCCCCCAACCTCTGCATAGCGGGGGAGTGGCCTACGAGCAGTACTTC. Translating it yields CASSPQPLHSGGVAYEQYF.

This chain links TRBV19 with TRBJ1-6; 7 positions agree with TRBD1. CDR3 size: 13 residues. Trimming took 4 bases from V and 9 from J; bases not matched to a gene: 3. Germline CDR1 and CDR2: LNHDA and SQIVND (reference sequence). The chain's CDR3 is CASSNRGGSPLHF. The CDR3 bases are TGTGCCAGTAGTAACAGGGGCGGTTCACCCCTCCACTTT.

The CDR3 coding sequence is TGCGCCAGCAGCTTCGAGGAACAGGGATTTAACACTGAAGCTTTCTTT. Residues: CASSFEEQGFNTEAFF. This sequence joins TRBV5-1 and TRBJ1-1; D might be TRBD1 (6 bases). CDR3 length: 16 amino acids. Trimming removed 2 bases from V and 2 bases from J, with 16 bases in between. CDR1 SGHRS and CDR2 YFSETQ come from the germline V gene.

The chain recombines TRBV9 with TRBJ1-2, with 7 bases aligning to TRBD1. The CDR3 is made up of 14 amino acids. The trim removed 3 bases at V and 2 bases at J, leaving 4 bases unmatched. Per germline, CDR1 SGDLS and CDR2 YYNGEE. CDR3 sequence (DNA): TGTGCCAGCAGCGACAGGGGAGGCAACTATGGCTACACCTTC. Protein: CASSDRGGNYGYTF.

The rearrangement links TRBV7-9 to TRBJ1-2; D is ambiguous. This CDR3 is built from 17 residues. CDR1 is SEHNR, CDR2 FQNEAQ, per germline (reference sequence). V lost 1 base and J lost 8, with 23 bases in between. The CDR3 nucleotides read TGTGCCAGCAGCTTAGTACTAACCCTACCTCTATCGAGGGGCTACACCTTC. Amino acid sequence: CASSLVLTLPLSRGYTF.

This clone appeared a single time. This chain connects TRBV6-2 or TRBV6-3 to TRBJ1-2; 9 positions agree with TRBD1. Germline trimming cut 0 bases from V and 6 bases from J; bases unmatched to any gene: 2. Germline CDR1 and CDR2: MNHEY and SVGEGT. CDR3 size: 14 residues. For the CDR3, the DNA is TGTGCCAGCAGTTACTCGGGACAGGGAAATGGCTACACCTTC. Residues: CASSYSGQGNGYTF.

V is TRBV10-3 and J is TRBJ2-5; 8 nucleotides align to TRBD1. This CDR3 region has 15 residues. The germline V gene encodes CDR1 ENHRY and CDR2 SYGVKD. Germline trimming cut 5 bases from V and 1 base from J; bases unmatched to any gene: 6. The CDR3 protein is CAISPSGTGQETQYF. CDR3 nucleotide sequence: TGTGCCATCAGTCCCTCCGGGACAGGCCAAGAGACCCAGTACTTC.

This chain joins TRBV27 and TRBJ2-7; the match to TRBD1 covers 10 bases. The CDR3 is made up of 17 amino acids. The V segment lost 3 bases and the J segment 5 bases; nucleotides outside the gene matches: 13. Germline CDR1 and CDR2: MNHEY and SMNVEV (reference sequence). The CDR3 bases are TGTGCCAGCAGTTTGTCCCAAGAGGGACAGGGGTTCCACGAGCAGTACTTC. Its translation: CASSLSQEGQGFHEQYF.